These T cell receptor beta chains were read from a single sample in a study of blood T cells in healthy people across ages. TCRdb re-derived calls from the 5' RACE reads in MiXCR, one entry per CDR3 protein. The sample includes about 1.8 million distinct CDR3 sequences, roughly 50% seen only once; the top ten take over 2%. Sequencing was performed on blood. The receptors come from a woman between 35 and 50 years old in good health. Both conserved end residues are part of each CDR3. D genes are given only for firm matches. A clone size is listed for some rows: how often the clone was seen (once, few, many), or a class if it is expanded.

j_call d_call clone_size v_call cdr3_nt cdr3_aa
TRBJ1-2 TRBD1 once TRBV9 TGTGCCAGCAGTCCTGTAGACAGGGGGTTCGGCTATGGCTACACCTTC CASSPVDRGFGYGYTF
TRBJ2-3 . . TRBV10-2 TGCGCCAGCAGTGAGTCGTTGGCAGATACGCAGTATTTT CASSESLADTQYF
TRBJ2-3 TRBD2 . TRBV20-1 TGCAGTGCTAGTCAACTAGCGGGCCCAGATACGCAGTATTTT CSASQLAGPDTQYF
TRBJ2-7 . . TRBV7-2 TGTGCCAGCAGCTTCCCCCTCGACAGTTTCTTCTACGAGCAGTACTTC CASSFPLDSFFYEQYF
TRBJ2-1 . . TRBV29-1 TGCAGCGCCGAAGGTAGTGGTGGGGCCCATCTTGAGCAGTTCTTC CSAEGSGGAHLEQFF
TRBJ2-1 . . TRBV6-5 TGTACCAGCAGTTTCGACAGTTTTGAGCAGTTCTTC CTSSFDSFEQFF
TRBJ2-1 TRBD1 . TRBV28 TGTGCCAGCAACCTTCTCCAGGGGGCGAATGAGCAGTTCTTC CASNLLQGANEQFF
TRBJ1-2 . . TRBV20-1 TGCAGTGCTTTGACTGGGGGTCGAGGCTACACCTTC CSALTGGRGYTF
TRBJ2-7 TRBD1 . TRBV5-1 TGCGCCAGCAGCTTCCCTGGGACAGGGGATAACTACGAGCAGTACTTC CASSFPGTGDNYEQYF
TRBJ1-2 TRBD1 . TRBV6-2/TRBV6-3 TGTGCCAGCAAGGGGGCCGACTATGGCTACACCTTC CASKGADYGYTF
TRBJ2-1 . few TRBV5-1 TGCGCCAGCAGCTTGGTATCCGATTATGAGCAGTTCTTC CASSLVSDYEQFF
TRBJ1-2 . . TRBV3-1 TGTGCCAGCAGCCAAGATACCCTCGGCTATGGCTACACCTTC CASSQDTLGYGYTF
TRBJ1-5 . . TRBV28 TGTGCCACCGAGAGGGGGATTAATCAGCCCCAGCATTTT CATERGINQPQHF
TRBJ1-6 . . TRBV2 TGTGCCAGCAGGAGACAGGACAATAATTCACCCCTCCACTTT CASRRQDNNSPLHF
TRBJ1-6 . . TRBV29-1 TGCAGCGTTGAGGTGGGCCGGGATTCACCCCTCCACTTT CSVEVGRDSPLHF
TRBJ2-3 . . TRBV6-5 TGTGCCAGCTGGGGGACTAGCACAGATACGCAGTATTTT CASWGTSTDTQYF
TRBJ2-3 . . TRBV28 TGTGCCAGCCGGGTAGTCTCTACGGATACGCAGTATTTT CASRVVSTDTQYF
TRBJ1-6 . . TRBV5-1 TGCGCCAGCAGCCCGCTCACAGGAGCCCCGGGAAGGCCCCTCCACTTT CASSPLTGAPGRPLHF
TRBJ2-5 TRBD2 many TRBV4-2 TGTGCCAGCAGCCAAGATGGGGGGGTCGGAGAGACCCAGTACTTC CASSQDGGVGETQYF
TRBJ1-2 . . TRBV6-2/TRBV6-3 TGTGCCAGCAGTTACCTCCCGGACAGCCCTAACTATGGCTACACCTTC CASSYLPDSPNYGYTF
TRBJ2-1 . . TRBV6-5 TGTGCCAGCAGTTACTCGCCACCTACCCCCAATGGTGAGCAGTTCTTC CASSYSPPTPNGEQFF
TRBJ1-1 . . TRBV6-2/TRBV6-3 TGTGCCAGCAGTTACCAACAGGGCCCGAACACTGAAGCTTTCTTT CASSYQQGPNTEAFF